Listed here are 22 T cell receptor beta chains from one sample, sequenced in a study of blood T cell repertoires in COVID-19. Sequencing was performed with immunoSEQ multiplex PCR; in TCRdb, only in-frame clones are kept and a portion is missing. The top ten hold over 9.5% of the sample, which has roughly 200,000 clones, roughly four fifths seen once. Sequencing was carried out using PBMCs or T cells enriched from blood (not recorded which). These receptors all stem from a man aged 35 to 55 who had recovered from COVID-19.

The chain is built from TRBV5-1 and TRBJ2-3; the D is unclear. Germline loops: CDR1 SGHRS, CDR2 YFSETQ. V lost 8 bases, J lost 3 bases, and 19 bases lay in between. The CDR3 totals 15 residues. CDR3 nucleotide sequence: TGCGCCAGTCGCCCGAGGCTAACAAGTACAGATACGCAGTATTTT. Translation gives CASRPRLTSTDTQYF.

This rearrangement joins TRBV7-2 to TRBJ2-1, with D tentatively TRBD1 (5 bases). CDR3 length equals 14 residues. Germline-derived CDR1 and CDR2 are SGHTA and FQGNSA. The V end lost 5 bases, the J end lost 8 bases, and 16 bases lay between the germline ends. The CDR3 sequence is CASSDRTIGHEQFF. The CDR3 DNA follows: TGTGCCAGCAGCGACCGGACAATTGGCCATGAGCAGTTCTTC. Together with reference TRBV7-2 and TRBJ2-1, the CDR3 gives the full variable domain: GAGVSQSPSNKVTEKGKDVELRCDPISGHTALYWYRQSLGQGLEFLIYFQGNSAPDKSGLPSDRFSAERTGGSVSTLTIQRTQQEDSAVYLCASSDRTIGHEQFFGPGTRLTVL.

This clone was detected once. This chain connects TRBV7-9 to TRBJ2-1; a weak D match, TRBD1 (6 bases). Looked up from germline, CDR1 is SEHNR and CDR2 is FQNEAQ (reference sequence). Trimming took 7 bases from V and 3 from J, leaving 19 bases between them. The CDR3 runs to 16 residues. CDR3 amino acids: CASIRGRAGNYNEQFF. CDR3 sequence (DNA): TGTGCCAGCATCAGGGGTCGGGCAGGGAACTACAATGAGCAGTTCTTC. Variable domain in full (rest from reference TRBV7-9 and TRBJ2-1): DTGVSQNPRHKITKRGQNVTFRCDPISEHNRLYWYRQTLGQGPEFLTYFQNEAQLEKSRLLSDRFSAERPKGSFSTLEIQRTEQGDSAMYLCASIRGRAGNYNEQFFGPGTRLTVL.

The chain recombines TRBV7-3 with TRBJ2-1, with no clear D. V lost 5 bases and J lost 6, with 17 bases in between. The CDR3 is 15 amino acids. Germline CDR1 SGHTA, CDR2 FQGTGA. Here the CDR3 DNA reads TGTGCCAGCAGCCTAGTCCGATCGGAAGGCAATGAGCAGTTCTTC. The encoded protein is CASSLVRSEGNEQFF.

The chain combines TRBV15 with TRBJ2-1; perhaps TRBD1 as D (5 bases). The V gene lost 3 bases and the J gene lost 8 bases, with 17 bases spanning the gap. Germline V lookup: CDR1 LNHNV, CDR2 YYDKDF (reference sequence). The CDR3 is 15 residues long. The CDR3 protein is CATSSHRSMVDEQFF. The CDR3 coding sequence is TGTGCCACCAGCAGTCACAGGTCTATGGTGGATGAGCAGTTCTTC.

Here the CDR3 DNA reads TGTGCCAGCAGCACCCGGACGGGATCCCAAGAGACCCAGTACTTC. This translates into CASSTRTGSQETQYF. This chain uses TRBV7-6 with TRBJ2-5; TRBD2 might be the D (5 bases). This CDR3 spans 15 amino acids. The germline gives CDR1 SGHVS, CDR2 FNYEAQ. Trimming took off 5 bases at V and 1 base at J, with 14 bases between the two ends.

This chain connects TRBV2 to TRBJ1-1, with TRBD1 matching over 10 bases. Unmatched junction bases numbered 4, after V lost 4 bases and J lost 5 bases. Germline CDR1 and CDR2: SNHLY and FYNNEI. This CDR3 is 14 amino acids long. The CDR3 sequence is CASSGTGGVTEAFF. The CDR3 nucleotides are TGTGCCAGCAGTGGGACAGGGGGAGTAACTGAAGCTTTCTTT.

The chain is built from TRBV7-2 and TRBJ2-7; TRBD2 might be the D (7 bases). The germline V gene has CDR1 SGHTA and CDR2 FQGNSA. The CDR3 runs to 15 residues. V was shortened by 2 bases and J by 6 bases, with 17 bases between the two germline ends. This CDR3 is CASSLHPLAGAEQYF. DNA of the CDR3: TGTGCCAGCAGCTTACATCCTCTCGCGGGGGCCGAGCAGTACTTC. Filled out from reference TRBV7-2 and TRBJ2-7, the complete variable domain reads GAGVSQSPSNKVTEKGKDVELRCDPISGHTALYWYRQSLGQGLEFLIYFQGNSAPDKSGLPSDRFSAERTGGSVSTLTIQRTQQEDSAVYLCASSLHPLAGAEQYFGPGTRLTVT.

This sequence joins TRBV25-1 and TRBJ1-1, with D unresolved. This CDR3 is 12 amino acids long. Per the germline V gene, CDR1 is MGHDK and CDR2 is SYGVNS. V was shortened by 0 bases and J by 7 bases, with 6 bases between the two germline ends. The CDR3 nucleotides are TGTGCCAGCAGTGAATACACAAGTGAAGCTTTCTTT. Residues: CASSEYTSEAFF.

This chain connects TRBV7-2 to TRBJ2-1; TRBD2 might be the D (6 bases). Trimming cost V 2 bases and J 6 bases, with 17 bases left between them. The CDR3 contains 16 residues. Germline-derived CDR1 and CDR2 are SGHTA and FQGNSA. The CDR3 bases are TGTGCCAGCAGCTTACAACTAGGTAGGCGGGGCAATGAGCAGTTCTTC. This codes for CASSLQLGRRGNEQFF.

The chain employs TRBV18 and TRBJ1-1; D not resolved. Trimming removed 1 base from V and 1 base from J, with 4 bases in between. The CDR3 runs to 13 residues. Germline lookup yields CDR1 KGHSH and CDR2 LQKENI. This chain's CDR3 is CASSPQPNTEAFF. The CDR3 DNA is TGTGCCAGCTCACCACAGCCGAACACTGAAGCTTTCTTT.

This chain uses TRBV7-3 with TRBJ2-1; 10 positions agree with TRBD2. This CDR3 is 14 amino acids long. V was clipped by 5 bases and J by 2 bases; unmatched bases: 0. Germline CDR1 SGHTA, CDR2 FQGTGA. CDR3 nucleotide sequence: TGTGCCAGCAGCACTAGCGGGACCTACAATGAGCAGTTCTTC. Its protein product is CASSTSGTYNEQFF. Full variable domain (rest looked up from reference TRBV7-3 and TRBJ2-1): GAGVSQTPSNKVTEKGKYVELRCDPISGHTALYWYRQSLGQGPEFLIYFQGTGAADDSGLPNDRFFAVRPEGSVSTLKIQRTERGDSAVYLCASSTSGTYNEQFFGPGTRLTVL.

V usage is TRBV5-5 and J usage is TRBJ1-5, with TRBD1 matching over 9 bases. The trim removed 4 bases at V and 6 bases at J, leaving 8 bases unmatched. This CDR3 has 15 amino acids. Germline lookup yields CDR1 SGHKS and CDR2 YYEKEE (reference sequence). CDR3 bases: TGTGCCAGCAGCCCAACAGGGGGCGCGGGTCAGCCCCAGCATTTT. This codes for CASSPTGGAGQPQHF.

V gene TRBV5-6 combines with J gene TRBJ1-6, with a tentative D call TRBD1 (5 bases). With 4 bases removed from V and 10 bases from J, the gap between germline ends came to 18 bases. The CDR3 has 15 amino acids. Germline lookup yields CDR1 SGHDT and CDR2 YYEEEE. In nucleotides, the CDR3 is TGTGCCAGCAGCAGTAGACGAGGCCCAGGGTCACCCCTCCACTTT. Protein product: CASSSRRGPGSPLHF.

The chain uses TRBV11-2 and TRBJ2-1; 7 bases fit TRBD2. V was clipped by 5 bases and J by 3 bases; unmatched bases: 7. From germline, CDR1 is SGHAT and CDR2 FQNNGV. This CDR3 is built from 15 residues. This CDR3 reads CASSPGTTFYNEQFF. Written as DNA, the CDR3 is TGTGCCAGCAGCCCCGGGACTACCTTCTACAATGAGCAGTTCTTC. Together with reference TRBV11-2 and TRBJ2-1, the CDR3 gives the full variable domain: EAGVAQSPRYKIIEKRQSVAFWCNPISGHATLYWYQQILGQGPKLLIQFQNNGVVDDSQLPKDRFSAERLKGVDSTLKIQPAKLEDSAVYLCASSPGTTFYNEQFFGPGTRLTVL.

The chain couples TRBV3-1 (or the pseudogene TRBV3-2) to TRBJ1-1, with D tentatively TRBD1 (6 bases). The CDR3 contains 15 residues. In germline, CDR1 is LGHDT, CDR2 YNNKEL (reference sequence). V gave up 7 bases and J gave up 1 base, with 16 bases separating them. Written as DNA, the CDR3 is TGTGCCAGCACCAGCCCTAAACAGGGGAACACTGAAGCTTTCTTT. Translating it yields CASTSPKQGNTEAFF.

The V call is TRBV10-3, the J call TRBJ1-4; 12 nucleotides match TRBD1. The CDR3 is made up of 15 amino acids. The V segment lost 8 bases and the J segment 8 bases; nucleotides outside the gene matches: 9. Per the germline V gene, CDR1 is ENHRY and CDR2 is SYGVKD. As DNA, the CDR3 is TGTGCCATCGGGGGACAGGGGGCGCGTCAGGAAAAACTGTTTTTT. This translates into CAIGGQGARQEKLFF.

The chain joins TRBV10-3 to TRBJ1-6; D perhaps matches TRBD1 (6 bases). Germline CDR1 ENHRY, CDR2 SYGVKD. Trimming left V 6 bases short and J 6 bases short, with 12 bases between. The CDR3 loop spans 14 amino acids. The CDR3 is CAISRGQPNSPLHF. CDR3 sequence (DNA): TGTGCCATCAGCCGCGGACAGCCTAATTCACCCCTCCACTTT.

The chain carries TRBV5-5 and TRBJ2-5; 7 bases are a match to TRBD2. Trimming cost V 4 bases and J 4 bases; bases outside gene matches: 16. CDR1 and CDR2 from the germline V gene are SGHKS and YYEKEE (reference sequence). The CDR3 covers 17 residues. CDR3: CASSQSQGGWAGETQYF. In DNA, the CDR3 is TGTGCCAGCAGCCAATCCCAGGGAGGGTGGGCCGGAGAGACCCAGTACTTC.

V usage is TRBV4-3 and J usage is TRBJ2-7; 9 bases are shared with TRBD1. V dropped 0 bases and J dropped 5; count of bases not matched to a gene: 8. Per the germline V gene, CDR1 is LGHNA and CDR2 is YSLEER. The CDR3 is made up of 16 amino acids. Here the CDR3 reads CASSQEAWDRVNEQYF. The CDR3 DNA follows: TGCGCCAGCAGCCAAGAAGCCTGGGACAGGGTCAACGAGCAGTACTTC.

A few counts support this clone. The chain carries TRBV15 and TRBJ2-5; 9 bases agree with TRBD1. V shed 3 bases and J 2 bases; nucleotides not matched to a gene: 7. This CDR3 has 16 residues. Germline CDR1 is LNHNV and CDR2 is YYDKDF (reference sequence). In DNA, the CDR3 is TGTGCCACCAGCAGCGGATTGGACAGGGGACAAGAGACCCAGTACTTC. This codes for CATSSGLDRGQETQYF.

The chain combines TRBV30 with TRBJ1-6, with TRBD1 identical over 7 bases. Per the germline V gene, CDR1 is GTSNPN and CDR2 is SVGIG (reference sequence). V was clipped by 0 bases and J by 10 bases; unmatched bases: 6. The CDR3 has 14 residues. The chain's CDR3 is CAWSVPRGISPLHF. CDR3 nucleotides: TGTGCCTGGAGTGTACCCAGGGGGATATCACCCCTCCACTTT.